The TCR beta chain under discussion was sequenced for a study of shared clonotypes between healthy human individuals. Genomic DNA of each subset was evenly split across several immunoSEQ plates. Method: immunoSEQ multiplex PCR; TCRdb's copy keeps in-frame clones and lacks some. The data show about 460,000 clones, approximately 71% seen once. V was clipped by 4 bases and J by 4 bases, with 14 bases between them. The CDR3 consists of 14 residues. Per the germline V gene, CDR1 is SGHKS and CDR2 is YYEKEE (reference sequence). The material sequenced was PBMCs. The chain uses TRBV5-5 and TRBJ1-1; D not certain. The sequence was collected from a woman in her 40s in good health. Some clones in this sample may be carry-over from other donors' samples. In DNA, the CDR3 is TGTGCCAGCAGCAGGACTGGGTGGGTCACTGAAGCTTTCTTT. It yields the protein CASSRTGWVTEAFF.